Presented here are 32 T cell receptor beta chains from one specimen sequenced in a study of blood T cell repertoires in COVID-19. Profiling relied on immunoSEQ multiplex PCR, and the TCRdb table lists in-frame clones only, not all of them. The data contain 150,000 or so clones, roughly 85% of them singletons. The specimen was peripheral blood. The receptors shown here come from a human donor in a cohort sampled during active COVID-19.

The CDR3 nucleotides are TGTGCCAGCAGCTTAGGGGGTGGACAGAGCTCCGAGCAGTACTTC. Amino acids: CASSLGGGQSSEQYF. V usage is TRBV7-2 and J usage is TRBJ2-7, with D perhaps TRBD1 (6 bases). This CDR3 comprises 15 residues. CDR1 is SGHTA and CDR2 is FQGNSA in the germline V gene. Trimming pared 1 base from V and 6 bases from J, leaving 16 bases between.

A few counts support this clone. This rearrangement joins TRBV27 to TRBJ2-7, with 10 nucleotides matching TRBD2. V shed 6 bases, J shed 3 bases, and the junction held 14 bases outside the gene matches. CDR1 is MNHEY and CDR2 is SMNVEV in the germline V gene (reference sequence). The CDR3 consists of 17 residues. CDR3 loop: CASRELSSGSISYEQYF. CDR3 DNA sequence: TGTGCCAGCAGGGAACTTTCTAGCGGGAGTATTAGCTACGAGCAGTACTTC.

This sequence joins TRBV7-9 and TRBJ1-5, with D possibly being TRBD1 (6 bases). Germline assignment: CDR1 SEHNR and CDR2 FQNEAQ (reference sequence). The CDR3 covers 16 residues. Trimming cost V 5 bases and J 5 bases, with 19 bases left between them. CDR3 region: CASSPHGGEADQPQHF. CDR3 nucleotides: TGTGCCAGCAGCCCTCATGGGGGCGAAGCGGATCAGCCCCAGCATTTT. Filled out from reference TRBV7-9 and TRBJ1-5, the complete variable domain reads DTGVSQNPRHKITKRGQNVTFRCDPISEHNRLYWYRQTLGQGPEFLTYFQNEAQLEKSRLLSDRFSAERPKGSFSTLEIQRTEQGDSAMYLCASSPHGGEADQPQHFGDGTRLSIL.

V usage is TRBV6-5 and J usage is TRBJ2-7; D is possibly TRBD1 (5 bases). Germline V CDR1 and CDR2: MNHEY, SVGAGI. The CDR3 length is 11 residues. V was trimmed by 7 bases and J by 8 bases, leaving 12 bases between them. The CDR3 region is CASTTGHQQYF. CDR3 coding DNA: TGTGCCAGCACTACAGGACACCAGCAGTACTTC.

This sequence joins TRBV28 and TRBJ2-7, with 7 bases aligning to TRBD2. V lost 5 bases to trimming and J lost 0 bases; unmatched junction nucleotides: 7. Looked up from germline, CDR1 is MDHEN and CDR2 is SYDVKM. The CDR3 spans 15 residues. The CDR3 region has the DNA TGTGCCAGCAGTCCAGGGACTATTGGCTCCTACGAGCAGTACTTC. Translated, it gives CASSPGTIGSYEQYF.

The CDR3 reads CAIRDRQGRTGYTF. DNA of the CDR3: TGTGCCATCAGGGATAGACAGGGAAGGACTGGCTACACCTTC. The chain couples TRBV10-3 to TRBJ1-2; 7 nucleotides line up with TRBD1. Germline CDR1 is ENHRY and CDR2 is SYGVKD. The junction had 11 bases not matched to a gene; V was cut back by 6 bases and J by 7 bases. This CDR3 has 14 amino acids.

This clone appeared a single time. The chain carries TRBV3-1 (or the pseudogene TRBV3-2) and TRBJ2-7, with a weak D call TRBD1 (6 bases). This CDR3 is 13 amino acids long. Germline V CDR1 and CDR2: LGHDT, YNNKEL (reference sequence). V was shortened by 3 bases and J by 7 bases, with 13 bases between the two germline ends. The CDR3 loop is CASSQGTTGEQYF. CDR3 DNA sequence: TGTGCCAGCAGCCAGGGGACAACGGGGGAGCAGTACTTC.

This clone was seen only once. This chain links TRBV4-1 with TRBJ2-3; the match to TRBD2 covers 7 bases. The germline CDR1 and CDR2 sequences are MGHRA and YSYEKL. The J segment lost 0 bases and the V segment lost 3 bases, leaving 6 bases of the junction unmatched. This CDR3 region has 16 residues. This chain's CDR3 is CASSQALAVSTDTQYF. The CDR3 region has the DNA TGCGCCAGCAGCCAGGCCCTAGCGGTTAGCACAGATACGCAGTATTTT.

The chain couples TRBV10-3 to TRBJ2-6; D is possibly TRBD1 (6 bases). The CDR3 consists of 17 residues. Between the trimmed V and J ends, which lost 11 bases and 0 bases, there was a span of 20 bases. Per the germline V gene, CDR1 is ENHRY and CDR2 is SYGVKD. The CDR3: CAAQEGTWGSGANVLTF. DNA of the CDR3: TGTGCCGCCCAAGAGGGGACATGGGGCTCTGGGGCCAACGTCCTGACTTTC.

The chain links TRBV21-1 to TRBJ2-1; TRBD2, as called in the table, went unchecked against the DNA. TRBV21-1 is classified as a pseudogene. The CDR3 consists of 15 residues. The CDR3 bases are TGTGCCAGCAGCACAGGACTACCCGCTTACAATGAGCAGTTCTTC. Protein: CASSTGLPAYNEQFF.

The CDR3 loop is CASSIRAGLNTGELFF. CDR3 coding DNA: TGTGCCAGTAGTATTAGGGCGGGACTGAACACCGGGGAGCTGTTTTTT. The chain couples TRBV19 to TRBJ2-2; perhaps TRBD2 as D (6 bases). The CDR3 is made up of 16 amino acids. The germline V and J ends were trimmed by 3 bases and 1 base, with 12 bases remaining between them. CDR1 and CDR2 (germline): LNHDA, SQIVND (reference sequence).

The DNA for the CDR3 is TGTGCCAGCAGCTTGGACGTGGGTGGGAGCTCCTACGAGCAGTACTTC. This encodes CASSLDVGGSSYEQYF. V and J are TRBV5-5 and TRBJ2-7; TRBD2 is a possible D gene (5 bases). Germline lookup yields CDR1 SGHKS and CDR2 YYEKEE (reference sequence). The V gene lost 0 bases and the J gene lost 0 bases, with 13 bases spanning the gap. The length of the CDR3 is 16 residues.

This clone was seen a handful of times. The chain is built from TRBV6-5 and TRBJ2-1, with TRBD2 matching 8 bases. CDR3 size: 16 residues. Germline loops: CDR1 MNHEY, CDR2 SVGAGI. V shed 0 bases and J 5 bases; nucleotides not matched to a gene: 6. The DNA for the CDR3 is TGTGCCAGCAGTTACTCAATTAGCGGGGCAAACAATGAGCAGTTCTTC. It yields the protein CASSYSISGANNEQFF.

The J gene is TRBJ1-5, the V gene TRBV2; D remains unclear. This CDR3 region has 12 residues. Trimming shortened V by 7 bases and J by 0 bases, and 4 bases separated the two germline ends. In germline, CDR1 is SNHLY, CDR2 FYNNEI. CDR3 residues: CASTGSNQPQHF. The CDR3, as DNA: TGTGCCAGCACGGGTAGCAATCAGCCCCAGCATTTT. The whole variable domain, remainder taken from reference TRBV2 and TRBJ1-5, is EPEVTQTPSHQVTQMGQEVILRCVPISNHLYFYWYRQILGQKVEFLVSFYNNEISEKSEIFDDQFSVERPDGSNFTLKIRSTKLEDSAMYFCASTGSNQPQHFGDGTRLSIL.

This chain's CDR3 is CASSQDEAGRSYEQYF. CDR3 bases: TGCGCCAGCAGCCAAGATGAGGCAGGGCGATCCTACGAGCAGTACTTC. The J gene is TRBJ2-7, the V gene TRBV4-3, with D possibly matching TRBD1 (5 bases). The V and J ends lost 0 bases and 1 base respectively, with 13 bases between them. CDR1 is LGHNA, CDR2 YSLEER, per germline. The CDR3 has 16 residues.

The chain recombines TRBV7-2 with TRBJ2-2, with 8 nucleotides matching TRBD2. CDR1 SGHTA and CDR2 FQGNSA come from the germline V gene. Trimming at V came to 7 bases and at J to 7 bases, leaving 8 bases not matched to a gene. This CDR3 is 14 amino acids long. This chain's CDR3 is CASTYVGTSGELFF. The CDR3 DNA sequence: TGTGCCAGCACCTACGTGGGGACTAGCGGGGAGCTGTTTTTT.

This clone was counted a single time. The rearrangement links TRBV6-6 to TRBJ1-1; 8 bases agree with TRBD1. The CDR3 extends over 16 amino acids. Trimming took 7 bases from V and 1 from J; bases not matched to a gene: 11. The germline CDR1 and CDR2 sequences are MNHNY and SVGAGI (reference sequence). CDR3 amino acids: CASTPSNRGGNTEAFF. As DNA, the CDR3 is TGTGCCAGCACCCCTTCCAACAGGGGGGGGAACACTGAAGCTTTCTTT.

The chain employs TRBV2 and TRBJ2-7, with a possible D match to TRBD1 (6 bases). This CDR3 is 14 amino acids long. Germline V gives CDR1 SNHLY, CDR2 FYNNEI. V was trimmed by 6 bases and J by 2 bases, leaving 14 bases between them. The DNA for the CDR3 is TGTGCCAGCAGCGCTCGGGACATGACCTACGAGCAGTACTTC. This encodes CASSARDMTYEQYF.

J is TRBJ2-1 and V is TRBV5-1; 7 bases line up with TRBD1. The length of the CDR3 is 13 residues. Looked up from germline, CDR1 is SGHRS and CDR2 is YFSETQ. V dropped 4 bases and J dropped 4; count of bases not matched to a gene: 2. In nucleotides, the CDR3 is TGCGCCAGCAGCCAGGGACAGTACAATGAGCAGTTCTTC. Encoded protein: CASSQGQYNEQFF.

This rearrangement joins TRBV5-4 to TRBJ1-1; 9 bases map to TRBD1. CDR3 length: 14 residues. V was pared by 4 bases and J by 3 bases, with 4 bases of the junction left unmatched. Germline lookup yields CDR1 SGHNT and CDR2 YYREEE (reference sequence). The CDR3 DNA is TGTGCCAGCAGCACACAGGGGGCTTACACTGAAGCTTTCTTT. It is translated as CASSTQGAYTEAFF.

The chain joins TRBV28 to TRBJ1-1, with 7 bases aligning to TRBD1. There are 12 residues in the CDR3. With V trimmed by 3 bases and J by 11 bases, 6 bases remained unmatched. Germline V gene sequence: CDR1 MDHEN, CDR2 SYDVKM. The CDR3 here is CASSFLTGVAFF. The CDR3 DNA sequence: TGTGCCAGCAGTTTTCTAACAGGGGTGGCTTTCTTT.

This clone was recorded a few times. J is TRBJ2-5 and V is TRBV5-4, with D hard to call. The CDR3 consists of 12 residues. The germline gives CDR1 SGHNT, CDR2 YYREEE (reference sequence). The V gene lost 0 bases and the J gene lost 5 bases, with 5 bases spanning the gap. The CDR3 spells CASSLVRETQYF. CDR3 DNA sequence: TGTGCCAGCAGCTTGGTCCGGGAGACCCAGTACTTC.

The chain carries TRBV10-3 and TRBJ2-3; possibly TRBD2 for D (6 bases). This CDR3 contains 15 residues. V lost 10 bases to trimming and J lost 0 bases, with 17 bases between them. Germline V CDR1 and CDR2: ENHRY, SYGVKD. The CDR3 DNA follows: TGTGCCACCGCCGGGACTCCCGCTAGCACAGATACGCAGTATTTT. Translating it yields CATAGTPASTDTQYF.

The sample holds one count of this clone. The chain combines TRBV2 with TRBJ1-4, with 8 bases matching TRBD1. V trimming: 5 bases; J trimming: 8 bases; junction bases outside the gene matches: 10. This CDR3 has 15 residues. CDR1 is SNHLY and CDR2 is FYNNEI in the germline V gene. The CDR3 DNA sequence: TGTGCCAGCAGTTCGTCACAGGGGGGCCTCGAAAAACTGTTTTTT. Translating gives CASSSSQGGLEKLFF.

This rearrangement joins TRBV7-2 to TRBJ2-7; TRBD2 agrees at 10 bases. CDR1 and CDR2 (germline): SGHTA, FQGNSA. The junction had 1 base not matched to a gene; V was cut back by 1 base and J by 4 bases. This CDR3 has 14 residues. Written as DNA, the CDR3 is TGTGCCAGCAGCTTAGAAGCGGGGGGGTACGAGCAGTACTTC. This sequence encodes CASSLEAGGYEQYF.

The chain combines TRBV9 with TRBJ1-4; tentatively, D is TRBD1 (5 bases). The V gene lost 0 bases and the J gene lost 8 bases, with 14 bases spanning the gap. The CDR3 runs to 15 residues. CDR1 SGDLS and CDR2 YYNGEE come from the germline V gene. CDR3: CASSVVGTGEEKLFF. The CDR3 DNA follows: TGTGCCAGCAGCGTAGTTGGGACGGGGGAAGAAAAACTGTTTTTT.

This clone has only one observation. This rearrangement joins TRBV29-1 to TRBJ2-1; no firm D call. CDR1 and CDR2 (germline): SQVTM, ANQGSEA. The CDR3 has 11 amino acids. V was cut by 3 bases and J by 16 bases, with 16 bases left in between. CDR3 in DNA: TGCAGCGTTGATGGGTCAGCCCAGGTTTTCTTC. Its protein product is CSVDGSAQVFF.

This clone was seen a handful of times. V gene TRBV28 combines with J gene TRBJ2-7; perhaps TRBD2 as D (6 bases). CDR3 length equals 15 residues. The ends were cut back, 0 bases at V and 2 bases at J, with 11 bases in the middle. Germline CDR1 is MDHEN and CDR2 is SYDVKM. The DNA of the CDR3 is TGTGCCAGCAGTTTATGGCGGGGCGCAACCTACGAGCAGTACTTC. Translated, it gives CASSLWRGATYEQYF.

The chain employs TRBV19 and TRBJ1-4; 9 bases map to TRBD1. The CDR3 is 14 residues long. The ends lost 6 bases at V and 8 bases at J; junction bases unmatched: 7. The germline V gene encodes CDR1 LNHDA and CDR2 SQIVND (reference sequence). CDR3 DNA: TGTGCCAGTAGCCGGGACAGGGAGTCGGAAAAACTGTTTTTT. As protein: CASSRDRESEKLFF.

The chain joins TRBV28 to TRBJ2-1, with 11 nucleotides matching TRBD2. V was clipped by 3 bases and J by 13 bases; unmatched bases: 8. CDR1 MDHEN and CDR2 SYDVKM come from the germline V gene. CDR3 size: 14 residues. CDR3 DNA: TGTGCCAGCAGTTTTAGCCTAGCGGGAGGTGAACAGTTCTTC. This encodes CASSFSLAGGEQFF.

The chain has TRBV13 and TRBJ2-7, with 8 bases that match TRBD1. The CDR3 is made up of 16 amino acids. Trimming at V came to 1 base and at J to 4 bases, leaving 9 bases not matched to a gene. Germline values: CDR1 PRHDT, CDR2 FYEKMQ (reference sequence). CDR3 loop: CASSLAFSGQAYEQYF. DNA for the CDR3: TGTGCCAGCAGCTTAGCATTCTCGGGACAGGCTTACGAGCAGTACTTC.

The chain employs TRBV19 and TRBJ2-6, with D possibly matching TRBD1 (6 bases). This CDR3 is built from 13 residues. Trimming removed 5 bases from V and 8 bases from J, with 10 bases in between. Germline CDR1 is LNHDA and CDR2 is SQIVND (reference sequence). CDR3 nucleotide sequence: TGTGCCAGTAGTCCCACAGGGACCAACGTCCTGACTTTC. Translation: CASSPTGTNVLTF.